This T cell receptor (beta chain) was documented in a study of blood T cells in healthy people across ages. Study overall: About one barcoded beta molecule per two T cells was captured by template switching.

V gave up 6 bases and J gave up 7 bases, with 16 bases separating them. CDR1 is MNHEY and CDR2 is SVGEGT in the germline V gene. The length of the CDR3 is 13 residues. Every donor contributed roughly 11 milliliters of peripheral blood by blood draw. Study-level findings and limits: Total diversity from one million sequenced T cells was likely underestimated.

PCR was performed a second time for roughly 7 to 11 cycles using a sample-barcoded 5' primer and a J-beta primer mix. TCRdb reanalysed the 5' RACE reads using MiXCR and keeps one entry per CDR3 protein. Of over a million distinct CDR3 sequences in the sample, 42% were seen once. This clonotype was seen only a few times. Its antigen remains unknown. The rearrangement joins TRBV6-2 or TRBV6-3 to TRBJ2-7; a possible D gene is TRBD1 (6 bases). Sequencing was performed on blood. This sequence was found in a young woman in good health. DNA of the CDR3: TGTGCCAGCAGGTCCGGACAGATCGAGGAGCAGTACTTC. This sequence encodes CASRSGQIEEQYF.